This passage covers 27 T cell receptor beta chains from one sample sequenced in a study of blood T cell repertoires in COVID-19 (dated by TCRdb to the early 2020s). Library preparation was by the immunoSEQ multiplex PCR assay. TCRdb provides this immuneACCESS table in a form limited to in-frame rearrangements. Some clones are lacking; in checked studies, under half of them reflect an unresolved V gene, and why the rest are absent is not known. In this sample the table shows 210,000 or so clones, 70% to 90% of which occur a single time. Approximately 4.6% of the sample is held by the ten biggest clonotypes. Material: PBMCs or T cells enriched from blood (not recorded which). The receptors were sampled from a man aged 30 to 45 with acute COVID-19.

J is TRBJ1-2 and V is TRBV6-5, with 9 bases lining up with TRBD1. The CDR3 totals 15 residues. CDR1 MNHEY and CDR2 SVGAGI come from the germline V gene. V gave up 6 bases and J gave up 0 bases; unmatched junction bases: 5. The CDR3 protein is CASRKDRGTNYGYTF. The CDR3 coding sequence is TGTGCCAGCAGGAAGGACAGGGGCACTAACTATGGCTACACCTTC.

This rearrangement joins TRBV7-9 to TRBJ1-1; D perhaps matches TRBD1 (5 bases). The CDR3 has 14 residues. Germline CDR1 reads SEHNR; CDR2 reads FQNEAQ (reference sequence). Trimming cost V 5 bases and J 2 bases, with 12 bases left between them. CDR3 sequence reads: CASSQGAENTEAFF. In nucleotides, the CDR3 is TGTGCCAGCAGCCAAGGGGCAGAAAACACTGAAGCTTTCTTT.

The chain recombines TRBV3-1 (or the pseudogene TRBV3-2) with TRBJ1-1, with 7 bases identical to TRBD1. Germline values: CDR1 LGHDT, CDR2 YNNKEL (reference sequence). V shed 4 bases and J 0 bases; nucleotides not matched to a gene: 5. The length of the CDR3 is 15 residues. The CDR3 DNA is TGTGCCAGCAGCCGCCCGGGACAGATGAACACTGAAGCTTTCTTT. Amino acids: CASSRPGQMNTEAFF.

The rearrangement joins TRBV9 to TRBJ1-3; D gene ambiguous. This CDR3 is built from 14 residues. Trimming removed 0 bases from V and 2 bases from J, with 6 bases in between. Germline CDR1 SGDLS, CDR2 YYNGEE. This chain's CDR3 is CASSVGQAGNTIYF. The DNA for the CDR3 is TGTGCCAGCAGCGTAGGGCAGGCTGGAAACACCATATATTTT.

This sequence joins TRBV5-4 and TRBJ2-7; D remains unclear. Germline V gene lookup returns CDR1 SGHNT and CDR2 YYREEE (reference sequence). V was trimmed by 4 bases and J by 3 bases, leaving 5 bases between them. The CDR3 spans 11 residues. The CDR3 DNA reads TGTGCCAGCAGCGTAATCTACGAGCAGTACTTC. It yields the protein CASSVIYEQYF.

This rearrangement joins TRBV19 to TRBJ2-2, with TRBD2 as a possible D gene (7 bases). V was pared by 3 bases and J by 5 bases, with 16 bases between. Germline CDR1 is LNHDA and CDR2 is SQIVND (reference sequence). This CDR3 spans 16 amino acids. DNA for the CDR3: TGTGCCAGTAGTATTTCCGTCAGGGGAGGGACCGGGGAGCTGTTTTTT. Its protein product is CASSISVRGGTGELFF.

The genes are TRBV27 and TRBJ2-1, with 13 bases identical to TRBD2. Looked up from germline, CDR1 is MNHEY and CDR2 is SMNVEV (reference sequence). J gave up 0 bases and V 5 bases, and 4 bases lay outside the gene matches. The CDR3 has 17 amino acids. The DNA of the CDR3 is TGTGCCAGCAGTCTCCGGACTAGCGGGGGCTCCTACAATGAGCAGTTCTTC. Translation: CASSLRTSGGSYNEQFF.

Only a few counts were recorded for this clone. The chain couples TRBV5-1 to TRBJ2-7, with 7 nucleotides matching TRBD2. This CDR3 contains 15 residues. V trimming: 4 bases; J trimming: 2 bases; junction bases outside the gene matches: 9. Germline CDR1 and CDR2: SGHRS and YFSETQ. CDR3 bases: TGCGCCAGCAGCGAAGAAGCGGGGATAGCCTACGAGCAGTACTTC. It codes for CASSEEAGIAYEQYF.

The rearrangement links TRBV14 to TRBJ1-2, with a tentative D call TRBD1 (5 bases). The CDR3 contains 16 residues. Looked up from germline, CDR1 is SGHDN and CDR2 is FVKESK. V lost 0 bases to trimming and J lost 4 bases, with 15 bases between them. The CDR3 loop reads CASSQESRTSVYGYTF. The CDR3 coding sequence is TGTGCCAGCAGCCAAGAATCCCGGACAAGCGTCTATGGCTACACCTTC.

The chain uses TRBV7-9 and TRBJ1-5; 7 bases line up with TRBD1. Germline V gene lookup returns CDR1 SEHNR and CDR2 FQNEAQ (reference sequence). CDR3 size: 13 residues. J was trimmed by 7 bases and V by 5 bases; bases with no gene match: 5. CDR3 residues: CASSEQGRQPQHF. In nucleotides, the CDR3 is TGTGCCAGCAGCGAACAGGGGCGCCAGCCCCAGCATTTT.

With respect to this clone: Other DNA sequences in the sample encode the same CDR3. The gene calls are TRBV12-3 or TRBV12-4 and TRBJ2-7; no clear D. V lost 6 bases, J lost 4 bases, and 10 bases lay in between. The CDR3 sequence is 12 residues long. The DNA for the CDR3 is TGTGCCAGCAGCTCTTCCGGGTACGAGCAGTACTTC. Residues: CASSSSGYEQYF.

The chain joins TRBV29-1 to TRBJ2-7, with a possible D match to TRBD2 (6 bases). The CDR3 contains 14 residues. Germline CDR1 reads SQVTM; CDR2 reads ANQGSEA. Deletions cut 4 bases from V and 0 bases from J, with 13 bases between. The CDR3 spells CSVGGTQSSYEQYF. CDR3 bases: TGCAGCGTTGGAGGGACTCAGAGCTCCTACGAGCAGTACTTC.

CDR3 sequence reads: CASSWRESNQPQHF. In nucleotides, the CDR3 is TGTGCCAGTAGTTGGCGGGAAAGCAATCAGCCCCAGCATTTT. The chain has TRBV19 and TRBJ1-5; no reliable D call. This CDR3 is built from 14 residues. Germline CDR1 is LNHDA and CDR2 is SQIVND (reference sequence). Trimming shortened V by 5 bases and J by 1 base, and 9 bases separated the two germline ends.

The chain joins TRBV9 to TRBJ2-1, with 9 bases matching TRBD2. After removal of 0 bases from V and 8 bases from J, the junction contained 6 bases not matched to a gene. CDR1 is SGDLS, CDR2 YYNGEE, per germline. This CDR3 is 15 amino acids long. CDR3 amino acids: CASSVGLAGSYEQFF. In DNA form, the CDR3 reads TGTGCCAGCAGCGTAGGGCTAGCGGGGAGCTATGAGCAGTTCTTC.

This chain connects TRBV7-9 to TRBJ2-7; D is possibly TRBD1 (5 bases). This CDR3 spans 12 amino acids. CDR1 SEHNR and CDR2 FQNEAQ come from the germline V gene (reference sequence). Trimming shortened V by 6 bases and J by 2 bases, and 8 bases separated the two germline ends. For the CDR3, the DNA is TGTGCCAGCAGTAGACAGCCCTACGAGCAGTACTTC. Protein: CASSRQPYEQYF.

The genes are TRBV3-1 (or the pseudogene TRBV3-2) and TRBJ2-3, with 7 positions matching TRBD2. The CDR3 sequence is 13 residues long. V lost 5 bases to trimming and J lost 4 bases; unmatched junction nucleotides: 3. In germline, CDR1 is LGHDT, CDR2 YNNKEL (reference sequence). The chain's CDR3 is CASSGGGPDTQYF. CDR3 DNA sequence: TGTGCCAGCAGCGGGGGGGGACCAGATACGCAGTATTTT.

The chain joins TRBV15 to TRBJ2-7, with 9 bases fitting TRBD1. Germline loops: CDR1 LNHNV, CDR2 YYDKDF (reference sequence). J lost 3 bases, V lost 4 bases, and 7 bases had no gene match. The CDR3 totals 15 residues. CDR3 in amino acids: CATSIEGTGHYEQYF. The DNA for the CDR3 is TGTGCCACCAGCATTGAGGGGACAGGGCACTACGAGCAGTACTTC.

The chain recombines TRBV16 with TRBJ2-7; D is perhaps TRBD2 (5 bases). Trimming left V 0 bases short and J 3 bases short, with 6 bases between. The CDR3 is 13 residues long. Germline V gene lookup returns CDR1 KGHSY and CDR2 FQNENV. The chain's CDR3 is CASSQSGDYEQYF. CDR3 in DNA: TGTGCCAGCAGCCAATCGGGAGACTACGAGCAGTACTTC.

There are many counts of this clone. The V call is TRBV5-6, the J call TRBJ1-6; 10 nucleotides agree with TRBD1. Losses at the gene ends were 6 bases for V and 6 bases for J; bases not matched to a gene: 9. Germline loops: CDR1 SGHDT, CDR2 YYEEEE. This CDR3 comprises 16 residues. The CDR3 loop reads CASTIAGQGINSPLHF. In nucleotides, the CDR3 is TGTGCCAGCACCATTGCGGGACAGGGGATTAATTCACCCCTCCACTTT.

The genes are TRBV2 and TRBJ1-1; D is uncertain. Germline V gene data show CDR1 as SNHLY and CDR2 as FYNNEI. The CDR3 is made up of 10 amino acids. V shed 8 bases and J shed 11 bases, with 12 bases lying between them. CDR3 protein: CASFDWSAFF. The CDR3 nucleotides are TGTGCCAGCTTTGATTGGAGTGCTTTCTTT.

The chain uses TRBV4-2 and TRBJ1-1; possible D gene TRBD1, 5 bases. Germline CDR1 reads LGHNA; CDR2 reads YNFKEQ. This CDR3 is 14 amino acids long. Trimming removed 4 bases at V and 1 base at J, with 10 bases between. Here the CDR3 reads CASSPPTANTEAFF. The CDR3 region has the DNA TGTGCCAGCAGCCCCCCGACAGCGAACACTGAAGCTTTCTTT.

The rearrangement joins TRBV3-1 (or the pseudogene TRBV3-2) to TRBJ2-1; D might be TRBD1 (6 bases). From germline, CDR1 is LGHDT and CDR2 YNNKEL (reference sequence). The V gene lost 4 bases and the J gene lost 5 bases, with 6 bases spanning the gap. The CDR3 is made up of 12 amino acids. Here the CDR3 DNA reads TGTGCCAGCAGCCGGACAGACAATGAGCAGTTCTTC. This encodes CASSRTDNEQFF.

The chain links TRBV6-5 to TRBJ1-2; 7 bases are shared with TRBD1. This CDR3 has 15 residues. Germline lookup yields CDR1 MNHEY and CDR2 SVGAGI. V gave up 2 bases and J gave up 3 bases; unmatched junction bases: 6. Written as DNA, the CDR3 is TGTGCCAGCAGTTACGATAGGGGGCTGTACTATGGCTACACCTTC. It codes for CASSYDRGLYYGYTF.

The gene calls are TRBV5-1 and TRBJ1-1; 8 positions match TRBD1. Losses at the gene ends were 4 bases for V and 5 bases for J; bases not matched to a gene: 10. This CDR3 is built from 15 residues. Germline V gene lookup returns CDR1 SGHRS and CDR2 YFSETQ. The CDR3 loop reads CASSRRQGRGTEAFF. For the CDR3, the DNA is TGCGCCAGCAGCCGACGACAGGGGCGAGGAACTGAAGCTTTCTTT. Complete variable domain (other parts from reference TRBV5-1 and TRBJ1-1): KAGVTQTPRYLIKTRGQQVTLSCSPISGHRSVSWYQQTPGQGLQFLFEYFSETQRNKGNFPGRFSGRQFSNSRSEMNVSTLELGDSALYLCASSRRQGRGTEAFFGQGTRLTVV.

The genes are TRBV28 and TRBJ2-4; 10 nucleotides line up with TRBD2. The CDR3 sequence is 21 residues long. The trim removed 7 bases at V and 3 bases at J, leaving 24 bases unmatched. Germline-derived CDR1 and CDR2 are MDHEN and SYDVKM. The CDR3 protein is CASTPRGRVAGGIVDKNIQYF. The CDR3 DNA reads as TGTGCCAGCACCCCCCGAGGTAGGGTAGCGGGGGGAATCGTGGACAAAAACATTCAGTACTTC.

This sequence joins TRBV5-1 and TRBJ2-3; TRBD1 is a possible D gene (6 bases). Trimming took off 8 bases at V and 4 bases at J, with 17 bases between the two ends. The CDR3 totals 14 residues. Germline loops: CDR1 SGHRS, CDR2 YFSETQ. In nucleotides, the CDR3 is TGCGCCAGTCTCCGGGACACAAACGCAGATACGCAGTATTTT. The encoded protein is CASLRDTNADTQYF.

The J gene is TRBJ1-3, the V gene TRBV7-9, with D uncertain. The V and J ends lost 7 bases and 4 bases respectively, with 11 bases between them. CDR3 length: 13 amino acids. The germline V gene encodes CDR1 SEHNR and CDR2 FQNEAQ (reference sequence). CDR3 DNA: TGTGCCAGCAATCGATTCGGGGGAAACACCATATATTTT. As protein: CASNRFGGNTIYF.